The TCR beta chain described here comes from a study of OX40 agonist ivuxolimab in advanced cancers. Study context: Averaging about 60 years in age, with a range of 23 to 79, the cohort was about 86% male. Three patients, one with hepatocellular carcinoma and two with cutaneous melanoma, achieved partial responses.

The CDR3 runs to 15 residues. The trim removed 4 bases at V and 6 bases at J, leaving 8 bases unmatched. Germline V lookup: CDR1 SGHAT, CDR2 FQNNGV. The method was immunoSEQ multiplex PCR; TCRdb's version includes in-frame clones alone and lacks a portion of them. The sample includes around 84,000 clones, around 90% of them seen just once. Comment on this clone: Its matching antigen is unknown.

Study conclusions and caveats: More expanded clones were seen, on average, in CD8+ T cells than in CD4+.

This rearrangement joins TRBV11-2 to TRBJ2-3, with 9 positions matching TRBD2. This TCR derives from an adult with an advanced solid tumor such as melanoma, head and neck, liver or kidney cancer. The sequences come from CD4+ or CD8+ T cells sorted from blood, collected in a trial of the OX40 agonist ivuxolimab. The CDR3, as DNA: TGTGCCAGCAGCTCCCAGGGACTAGCCGACGATACGCAGTATTTT. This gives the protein CASSSQGLADDTQYF.